This entry is about one T cell receptor beta chain. Using immunoSEQ multiplex PCR, the repertoire was profiled, and TCRdb retains in-frame clones only, with some absent. This table has around 70,000 clones, more than 75% appearing once. V dropped 4 bases and J dropped 0; count of bases not matched to a gene: 3. Germline lookup yields CDR1 MNHEY and CDR2 SVGEGT. The CDR3 has 15 residues. This record belongs to a study of blood T cell repertoires in COVID-19. The specimen was peripheral blood. The TCR was taken from a woman aged 18-29 years with acute or convalescent COVID-19. The chain joins TRBV6-2 or TRBV6-3 to TRBJ1-3; 7 bases align to TRBD1. The CDR3 DNA is TGTGCCAGCAGTTCCGGGGACAGCTCTGGAAACACCATATATTTT. Translating it yields CASSSGDSSGNTIYF.